The next 10 T cell receptor beta chains were all read from a single sample in a study of human T cells and chemical hapten exposure. Time point specified: pre-sensitization, week 0. Treatment reported: therapeutic diphenylcyclopropenone sensitization with weekly scalp DPC. MiXCR, run by TCRdb on the RACE reads, gives a single entry per CDR3 protein. The data show about 62,000 distinct CDR3 sequences, 6.7% seen once. The sequencing used whole blood, collected in connection with sensitization to the hapten diphenylcyclopropenone (DPC). Every receptor here comes from a woman between 25 and 40 years old with alopecia areata. Some clones in this sample may be carry-over from other donors' samples.

At least ten counts were recorded for this clonotype. The chain joins TRBV12-3 or TRBV12-4 to TRBJ1-1; D is unresolved. Between the trimmed V and J ends, which lost 5 bases and 1 base, there was a span of 14 bases. The CDR3 is made up of 15 amino acids. The CDR3 here is CASSLTPVGNTEAFF. DNA of the CDR3: TGTGCCAGCAGTCTAACCCCCGTCGGGAACACTGAAGCTTTCTTT.

This clonotype appeared many times. The V gene is TRBV6-6, the J gene TRBJ1-1; a possible D gene is TRBD1 (6 bases). CDR1 is MNHNY and CDR2 is SVGAGI in the germline V gene (reference sequence). Trimming pared 5 bases from V and 0 bases from J, leaving 19 bases between. The CDR3 runs to 17 residues. The CDR3 here is CASSRGLTGNVNTEAFF. CDR3 DNA sequence: TGTGCCAGCAGTCGCGGTCTAACAGGGAACGTGAACACTGAAGCTTTCTTT.

This clonotype has at least ten counts. The genes are TRBV2 and TRBJ2-2; D uncertain. The CDR3 has 14 amino acids. The V end lost 8 bases, the J end lost 0 bases, and 10 bases lay between the germline ends. Germline CDR1 reads SNHLY; CDR2 reads FYNNEI. The CDR3 nucleotides are TGTGCCAGCCGACCAGCCGCGAACACCGGGGAGCTGTTTTTT. Encoded protein: CASRPAANTGELFF.

This clonotype was detected ten times or more. The chain combines TRBV5-7 with TRBJ2-1; TRBD2 might be the D (6 bases). TRBV5-7 is identified as an open reading frame with a role that is uncertain. The CDR3 covers 14 residues. The V gene lost 4 bases and the J gene lost 8 bases, with 16 bases spanning the gap. CDR3 DNA sequence: TGTGCCAGCAGCCTCACGGGAGCCTTAGATGAGCAGTTCTTC. This gives the protein CASSLTGALDEQFF.

This clonotype was seen many times. The chain combines TRBV19 with TRBJ1-5; weak D call: TRBD1 (5 bases). V gave up 4 bases and J gave up 3 bases, with 22 bases separating them. Germline V gene data show CDR1 as LNHDA and CDR2 as SQIVND (reference sequence). The CDR3 spans 18 residues. CDR3 sequence: CASSRGAYPGDLNQPQHF. As DNA, the CDR3 is TGTGCCAGTAGTAGGGGCGCTTACCCAGGTGACCTCAATCAGCCCCAGCATTTT.

This clonotype was observed many times. The gene calls are TRBV7-6 and TRBJ1-1, with TRBD1 matching over 7 bases. The CDR3 extends over 13 amino acids. V shed 2 bases and J 8 bases; nucleotides not matched to a gene: 5. Germline V gene data show CDR1 as SGHVS and CDR2 as FNYEAQ. CDR3: CASSLTEDREAFF. The CDR3 nucleotides read TGTGCCAGCAGCTTAACTGAGGACAGGGAAGCTTTCTTT.

There are many counts of this clonotype. V usage is TRBV15 and J usage is TRBJ2-2, with TRBD2 as a possible D gene (5 bases). This CDR3 region has 15 residues. V was clipped by 2 bases and J by 6 bases, with 13 bases between them. Germline V gene lookup returns CDR1 LNHNV and CDR2 YYDKDF (reference sequence). CDR3 amino acids: CATSRLSGSAGELFF. The CDR3 bases are TGTGCCACCAGCAGATTGTCGGGGTCGGCCGGGGAGCTGTTTTTT.

The table lists this clonotype with many counts. The chain recombines TRBV5-1 with TRBJ2-3; 8 bases agree with TRBD1. The germline V gene has CDR1 SGHRS and CDR2 YFSETQ. The CDR3 loop spans 15 amino acids. V lost 0 bases to trimming and J lost 2 bases; unmatched junction nucleotides: 2. Here the CDR3 reads CASSLGDRHTDTQYF. The CDR3 DNA follows: TGCGCCAGCAGCTTGGGGGACAGGCACACAGATACGCAGTATTTT.

This clonotype was counted ten times or more. The chain is built from TRBV16 and TRBJ2-3; D assignment may be TRBD1 or TRBD2 (5 bases each). V dropped 7 bases and J dropped 1 base, with 9 bases sitting between them. The CDR3 has 13 amino acids. Per germline, CDR1 KGHSY and CDR2 FQNENV. CDR3 nucleotide sequence: TGTGCCAGCAACGAGGGACGCACAGATACGCAGTATTTT. It is translated as CASNEGRTDTQYF.

This clonotype was recorded at least ten times. V gene TRBV7-3 combines with J gene TRBJ2-1; TRBD2 aligns across 8 bases. The CDR3 contains 15 residues. Germline loops: CDR1 SGHTA, CDR2 FQGTGA. The junction had 2 bases not matched to a gene; V was cut back by 4 bases and J by 0 bases. The CDR3 coding sequence is TGTGCCAGCAGCTCCGGGGGGGGCTCCTACAATGAGCAGTTCTTC. Its protein is CASSSGGGSYNEQFF.